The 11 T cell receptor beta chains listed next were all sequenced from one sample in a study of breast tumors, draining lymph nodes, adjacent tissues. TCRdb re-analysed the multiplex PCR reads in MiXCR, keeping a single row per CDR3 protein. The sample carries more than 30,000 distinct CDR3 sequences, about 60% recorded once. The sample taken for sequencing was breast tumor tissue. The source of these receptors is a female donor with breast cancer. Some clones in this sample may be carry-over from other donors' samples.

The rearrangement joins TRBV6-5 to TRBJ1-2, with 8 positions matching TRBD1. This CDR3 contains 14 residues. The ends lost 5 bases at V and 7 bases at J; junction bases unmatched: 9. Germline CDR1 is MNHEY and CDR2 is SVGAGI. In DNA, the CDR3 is TGTGCCAGCAGTCGCAGCCAGGGGGCATTTGGCTACACCTTC. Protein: CASSRSQGAFGYTF.

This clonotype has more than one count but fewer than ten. The CDR3 spells CSVFWGWETQYF. The DNA for the CDR3 is TGCAGCGTTTTCTGGGGTTGGGAGACCCAGTACTTC. This chain joins TRBV29-1 and TRBJ2-5, with D unresolved. The CDR3 contains 12 residues. In germline, CDR1 is SQVTM, CDR2 ANQGSEA. V was pared by 5 bases and J by 5 bases, with 12 bases between. The whole variable domain, filled in from reference TRBV29-1 and TRBJ2-5, reads SAVISQKPSRDICQRGTSLTIQCQVDSQVTMMFWYRQQPGQSLTLIATANQGSEATYESGFVIDKFPISRPNLTFSTLTVSNMSPEDSSIYLCSVFWGWETQYFGPGTRLLVL.

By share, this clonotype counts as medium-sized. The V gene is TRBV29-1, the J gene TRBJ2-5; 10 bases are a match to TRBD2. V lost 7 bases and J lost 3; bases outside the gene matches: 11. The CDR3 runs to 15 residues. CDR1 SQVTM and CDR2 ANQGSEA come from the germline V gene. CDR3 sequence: CSETEGLAGEETQYF. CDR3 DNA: TGCAGCGAGACCGAGGGGCTAGCGGGAGAAGAGACCCAGTACTTC.

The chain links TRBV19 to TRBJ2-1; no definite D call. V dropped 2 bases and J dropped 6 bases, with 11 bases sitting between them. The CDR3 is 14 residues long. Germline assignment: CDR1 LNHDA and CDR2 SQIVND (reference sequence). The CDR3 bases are TGTGCCAGTAGTATACAGAAAACTATCAATGAGCAGTTCTTC. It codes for CASSIQKTINEQFF.

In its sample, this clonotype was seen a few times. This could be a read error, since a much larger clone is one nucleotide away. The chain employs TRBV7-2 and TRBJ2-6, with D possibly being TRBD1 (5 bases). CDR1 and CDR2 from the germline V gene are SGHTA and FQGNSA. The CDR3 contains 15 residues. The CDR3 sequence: CASSSIPAGANVLPF. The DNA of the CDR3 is TGTGCCAGCAGTTCGATTCCGGCTGGGGCCAACGTCCTGCCTTTC.

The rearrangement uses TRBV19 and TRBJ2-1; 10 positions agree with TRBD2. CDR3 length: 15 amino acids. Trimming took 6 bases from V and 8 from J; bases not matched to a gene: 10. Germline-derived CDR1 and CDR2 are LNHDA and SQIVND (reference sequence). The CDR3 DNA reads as TGTGCCAGTAGGGCTAGCGGGAGCATAATCCATGAGCAGTTCTTC. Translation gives CASRASGSIIHEQFF.

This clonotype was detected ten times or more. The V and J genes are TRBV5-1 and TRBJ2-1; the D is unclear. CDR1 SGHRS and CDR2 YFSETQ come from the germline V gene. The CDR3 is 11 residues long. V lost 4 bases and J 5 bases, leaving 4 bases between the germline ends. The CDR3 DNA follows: TGCGCCAGCAGCGATCACAATGAGCAGTTCTTC. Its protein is CASSDHNEQFF.

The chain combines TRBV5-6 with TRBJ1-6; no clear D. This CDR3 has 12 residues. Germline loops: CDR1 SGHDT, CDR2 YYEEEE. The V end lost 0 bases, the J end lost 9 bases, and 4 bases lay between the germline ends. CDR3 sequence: CASSLAVSPLHF. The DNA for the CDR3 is TGTGCCAGCAGCTTGGCCGTTTCACCCCTCCACTTT.

CDR3 amino acids: CSAPRQGAGETQYF. CDR3 DNA sequence: TGCAGTGCTCCTAGACAGGGGGCAGGAGAGACCCAGTACTTC. J is TRBJ2-5 and V is TRBV20-1; 10 bases align to TRBD1. This CDR3 region has 14 residues. J was trimmed by 4 bases and V by 5 bases; bases with no gene match: 7. Germline CDR1 is DFQATT and CDR2 is SNEGSKA (reference sequence).

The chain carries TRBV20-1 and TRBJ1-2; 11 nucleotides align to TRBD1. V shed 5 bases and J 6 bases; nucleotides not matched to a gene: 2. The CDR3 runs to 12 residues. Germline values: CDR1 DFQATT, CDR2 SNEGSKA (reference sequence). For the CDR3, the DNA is TGCAGTGCTGGGACAGGGGGAAATGGCTACACCTTC. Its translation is CSAGTGGNGYTF.

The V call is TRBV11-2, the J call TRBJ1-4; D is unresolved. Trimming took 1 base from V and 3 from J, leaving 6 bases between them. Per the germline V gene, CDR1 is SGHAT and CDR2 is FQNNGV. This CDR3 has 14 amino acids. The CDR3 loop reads CASSLAGANEKLFF. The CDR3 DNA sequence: TGTGCCAGCAGCTTAGCCGGAGCTAATGAAAAACTGTTTTTT.